These T cell receptor beta chains were read from a single sample in a study of beta chain features in type 1 diabetes. Libraries were prepared by immunoSEQ multiplex PCR; TCRdb keeps only in-frame clonotypes and omits some of them. Of over 700,000 clones in the sample, under 20% were seen once. Sequenced: naive CD4+ T cells from blood. The receptors stem from a woman younger than 30 in good health. The conserved cysteine and the conserved F or W are not part of the CDR3 here. Some rows mark clone size as missing; the rest say once, few, many or name a class of expanded clone.

j_call | clone_size | v_call | cdr3_aa
TRBJ1-4 | NA | TRBV19 | ARTSVEKLF
TRBJ2-5 | NA | TRBV5-8 | ASSLGAFGRSGETQY
TRBJ2-5 | NA | TRBV18 | ASSPGTQETQY
TRBJ1-3 | NA | TRBV6-6 | ASGYSGNTIY
TRBJ2-7 | NA | TRBV6-5 | ASSQGPEQY
TRBJ2-7 | few | TRBV7-3 | ASSLTSGSVGEQY
TRBJ1-2 | NA | TRBV9 | ASSASGDYGYT
TRBJ2-6 | NA | TRBV28 | ASSMGTAAGANVLT
TRBJ2-7 | NA | TRBV28 | ASSRTGTVSSYEQY
TRBJ1-1 | NA | TRBV11-3 | ASSLARDTEAF
TRBJ1-1 | NA | TRBV18 | ASSPVGGSGAEAF
TRBJ1-2 | NA | TRBV28 | ASSSGQGSHGYT
TRBJ1-4 | few | TRBV2 | ASSAGTARTNEKLF
TRBJ2-3 | few | TRBV15 | ATSRDPTSGSTDTQY
TRBJ2-5 | few | TRBV2 | ASSKYSTGINQETQY
TRBJ2-7 | few | TRBV7-9 | ASSPPLDEQY
TRBJ2-7 | NA | TRBV5-4 | ASSPGSLARPYEQY